This is a list of T cell receptor beta chains from one sample in a study of identical twins. TCRdb recomputed calls from the 5' RACE reads with MiXCR, one row per CDR3 protein. The data contain around 290,000 distinct CDR3 sequences, just under 9.5% of them singletons. These data were also reused for a study on yellow fever vaccine responses in identical twins.

Sequenced input: CD8+ T cells sorted from blood. The source of these receptors is a woman younger than 35 in good health. Both conserved end residues are part of each CDR3. The D gene is left open where the match is weak. A row's size may be missing; if present it is once, few, many or a size class.

TRBV6-1	many	TRBD2	TRBJ2-3	TGTGCCAGCAGCCTACTTGGGACTAGCGACCCAGATACGCAGTATTTT	CASSLLGTSDPDTQYF
TRBV7-3	few	NA	TRBJ2-7	TGTGCCAGCAGCCTTAAGTGGGGAGAAGATAACTACGAGCAGTACTTC	CASSLKWGEDNYEQYF
TRBV6-5	few	TRBD1	TRBJ2-1	TGTGCCAGCAGTTGGGGGACAGGGAGTGAGCAGTTCTTC	CASSWGTGSEQFF
TRBV7-9	many	TRBD2	TRBJ2-7	TGTGCCAGCAGCAGCCCGGGGCTAGCGGGAGCCTACGAGCAGTACTTC	CASSSPGLAGAYEQYF
TRBV10-3	NA	TRBD1	TRBJ2-1	TGTGCCATCAGTGACTCGTGGGGCAGGGGGCAATCTTTTGAGCAGTTCTTC	CAISDSWGRGQSFEQFF
TRBV6-5	NA	NA	TRBJ2-3	TGTGCCAGCAGTTACTCCACTCGCGATGGGGACTTCGTGGATACGCAGTATTTT	CASSYSTRDGDFVDTQYF
TRBV11-2	many	TRBD1	TRBJ2-7	TGTGCCAGCAGCACTGAGGGGGACAGGGGTTTCCCCGAGCAGTACTTC	CASSTEGDRGFPEQYF
TRBV13	many	NA	TRBJ2-1	TGTGCCAGCAGCTCCCAACACAATGAGCAGTTCTTC	CASSSQHNEQFF
TRBV5-1	NA	TRBD1	TRBJ1-6	TGCGCCAGCAGCCTAGAGGGGGCCTCTAATTCACCCCTCCACTTT	CASSLEGASNSPLHF
TRBV6-2/TRBV6-3	NA	TRBD1	TRBJ1-2	TGTGCCAGCAGTTACTACGACCGGGACAGGGGGACCTATGGCTACACCTTC	CASSYYDRDRGTYGYTF